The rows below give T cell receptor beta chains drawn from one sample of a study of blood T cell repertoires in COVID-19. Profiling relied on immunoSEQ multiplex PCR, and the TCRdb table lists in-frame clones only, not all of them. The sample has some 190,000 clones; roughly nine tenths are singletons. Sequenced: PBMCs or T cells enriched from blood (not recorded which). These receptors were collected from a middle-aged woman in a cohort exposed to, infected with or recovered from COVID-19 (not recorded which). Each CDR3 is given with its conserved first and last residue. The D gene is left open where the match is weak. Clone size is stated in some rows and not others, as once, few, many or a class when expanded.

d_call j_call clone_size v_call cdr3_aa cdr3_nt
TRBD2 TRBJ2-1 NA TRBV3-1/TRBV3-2 CASSQDGRLAESSYNEQFF TGTGCCAGCAGCCAAGATGGGAGACTAGCGGAGAGCTCCTACAATGAGCAGTTCTTC
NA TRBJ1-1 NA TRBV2 CASSEVGATEAFF TGTGCCAGCAGTGAAGTGGGGGCCACTGAAGCTTTCTTT
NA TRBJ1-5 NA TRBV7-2 CASSLSGSQPQHF TGTGCCAGCAGCTTAAGCGGGAGTCAGCCCCAGCATTTT
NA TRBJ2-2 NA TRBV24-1 CATMTSGVNTGELFF TGTGCCACCATGACATCGGGGGTTAACACCGGGGAGCTGTTTTTT
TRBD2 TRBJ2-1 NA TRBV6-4 CASSDSASGGYNEQFF TGTGCCAGCAGTGACTCAGCTAGCGGGGGGTACAATGAGCAGTTCTTC
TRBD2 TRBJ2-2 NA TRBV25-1 CASWGGRELFF TGTGCCAGCTGGGGGGGTCGGGAGCTGTTTTTT
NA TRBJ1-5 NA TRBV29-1 CSVVPQGRNQPQHF TGCAGCGTTGTTCCACAGGGCCGCAATCAGCCCCAGCATTTT
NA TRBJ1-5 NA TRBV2 CASSARGTGNQPQHF TGTGCCAGCAGTGCTAGGGGGACGGGCAATCAGCCCCAGCATTTT
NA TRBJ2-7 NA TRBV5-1 CASSLVGLTYEQYF TGCGCCAGCAGCTTGGTGGGACTTACATACGAGCAGTACTTC
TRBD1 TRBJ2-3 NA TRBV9 CASSVQPGGGTDTQYF TGTGCCAGCAGCGTTCAACCAGGGGGCGGCACAGATACGCAGTATTTT
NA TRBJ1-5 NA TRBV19 CASSIVPPTVYSNQPQHF TGTGCCAGTAGTATAGTCCCGCCGACAGTTTATAGCAATCAGCCCCAGCATTTT
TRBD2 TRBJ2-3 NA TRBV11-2 CASSFGTSGGTDTQYF TGTGCCAGCAGCTTCGGGACTAGCGGGGGGACAGATACGCAGTATTTT
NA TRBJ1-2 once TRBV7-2 CASSFLSTYGYTF TGTGCCAGCAGCTTTCTATCAACCTATGGCTACACCTTC
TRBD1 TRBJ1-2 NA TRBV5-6 CASSTRTGRGGYTF TGTGCCAGCAGCACGCGGACAGGCCGGGGGGGCTACACCTTC
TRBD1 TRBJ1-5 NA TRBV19 CASSIGGTGNQPQHF TGTGCCAGTAGTATAGGGGGGACAGGGAATCAGCCCCAGCATTTT
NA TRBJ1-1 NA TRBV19 CASSDWGRNTEAFF TGTGCCAGTAGTGATTGGGGCCGGAACACTGAAGCTTTCTTT
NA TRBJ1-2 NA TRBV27 CASSPGTTTFYGYTF TGTGCCAGCAGTCCAGGGACAACGACCTTCTATGGCTACACCTTC
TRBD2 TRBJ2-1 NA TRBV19 CASSTQGLAPVF TGTGCCAGTAGTACCCAGGGACTAGCGCCGGTCTTC